The TCR beta chain under discussion was sequenced for a study of cytomegalovirus exposure and HLA in healthy donors. Study in general: A data release that came early held roughly 90 million unique TCRs from HLA-typed donors. General study points: Both high specificity and high sensitivity reportedly marked the classifier's diagnosis of cytomegalovirus status. The study labeled approximately 150 TCR beta chains cytomegalovirus-associated.

The PCR employed 60 Vbeta primers together with 13 Jbeta primers. Produced via immunoSEQ multiplex PCR; TCRdb's table is partial and in-frame only. The sample records around 140,000 clones, around 77% being singletons. Turning to this clone: Its antigen remains unidentified.

Germline lookup yields CDR1 LNHDA and CDR2 SQIVND (reference sequence). The ends lost 5 bases at V and 5 bases at J; junction bases unmatched: 5. The CDR3 runs 14 residues. Sequencing used PBMCs. The sequence derives from a male donor in good health and CMV-seropositive. This rearrangement joins TRBV19 to TRBJ2-3; 9 bases are a match to TRBD1. In DNA form, the CDR3 reads TGTGCCAGTAGTCCCGGACAGGGGAGAGATACGCAGTATTTT. Protein product: CASSPGQGRDTQYF.